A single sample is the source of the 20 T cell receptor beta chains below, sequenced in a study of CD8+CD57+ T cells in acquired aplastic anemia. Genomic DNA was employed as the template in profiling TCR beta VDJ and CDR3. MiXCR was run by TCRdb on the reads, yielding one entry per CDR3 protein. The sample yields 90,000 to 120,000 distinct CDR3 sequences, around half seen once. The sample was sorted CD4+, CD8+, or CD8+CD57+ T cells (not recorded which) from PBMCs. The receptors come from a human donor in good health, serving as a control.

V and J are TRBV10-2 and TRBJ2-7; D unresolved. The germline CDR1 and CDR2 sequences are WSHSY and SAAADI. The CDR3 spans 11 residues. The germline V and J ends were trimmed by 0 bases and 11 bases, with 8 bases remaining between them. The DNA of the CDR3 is TGCGCCAGCAGTGAGTCTGGGATTGAGTACTTC. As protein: CASSESGIEYF.

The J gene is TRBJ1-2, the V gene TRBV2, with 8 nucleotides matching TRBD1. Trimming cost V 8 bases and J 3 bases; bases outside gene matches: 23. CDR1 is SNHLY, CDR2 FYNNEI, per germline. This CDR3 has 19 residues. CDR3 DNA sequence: TGTGCCAGCGTGGAAGGCGATGTGCAGGGGGCGCCCGGTGACTATGGCTACACCTTC. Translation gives CASVEGDVQGAPGDYGYTF.

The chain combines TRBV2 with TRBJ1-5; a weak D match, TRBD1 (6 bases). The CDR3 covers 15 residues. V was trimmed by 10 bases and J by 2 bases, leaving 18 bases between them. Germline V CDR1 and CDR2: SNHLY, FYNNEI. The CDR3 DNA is TGTGCCAATGAACTGCAGGGGTATGGCAATCAGCCCCAGCATTTT. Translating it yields CANELQGYGNQPQHF.

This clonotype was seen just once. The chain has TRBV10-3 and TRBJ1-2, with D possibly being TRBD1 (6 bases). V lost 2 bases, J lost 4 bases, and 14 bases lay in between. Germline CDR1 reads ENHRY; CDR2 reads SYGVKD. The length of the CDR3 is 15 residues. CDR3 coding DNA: TGTGCCATCAGTGAGCCGGCAGGGGCCGGCTATGGCTACACCTTC. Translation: CAISEPAGAGYGYTF.

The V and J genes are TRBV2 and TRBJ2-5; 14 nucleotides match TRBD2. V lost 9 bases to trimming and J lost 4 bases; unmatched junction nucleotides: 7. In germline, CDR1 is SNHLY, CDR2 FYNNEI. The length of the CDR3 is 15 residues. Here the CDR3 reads CARETSGGAGETQYF. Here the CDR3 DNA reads TGTGCCAGGGAGACTAGCGGGGGGGCTGGAGAGACCCAGTACTTC.

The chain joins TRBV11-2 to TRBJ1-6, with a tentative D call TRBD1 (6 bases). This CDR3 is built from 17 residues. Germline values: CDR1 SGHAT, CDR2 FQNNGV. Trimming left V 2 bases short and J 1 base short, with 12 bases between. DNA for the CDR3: TGTGCCAGCAGCTTACAGGGGATGTTGTCCTATAATTCACCCCTCCACTTT. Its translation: CASSLQGMLSYNSPLHF.

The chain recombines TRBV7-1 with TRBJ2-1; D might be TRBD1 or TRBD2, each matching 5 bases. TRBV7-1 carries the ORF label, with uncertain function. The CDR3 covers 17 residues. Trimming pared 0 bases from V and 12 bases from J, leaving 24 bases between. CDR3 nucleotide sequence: TGTGCCAGCAGCTCAGCCCTTGTGGGGGATTTAGGAGAGACGCAGTTCTTC. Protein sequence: CASSSALVGDLGETQFF.

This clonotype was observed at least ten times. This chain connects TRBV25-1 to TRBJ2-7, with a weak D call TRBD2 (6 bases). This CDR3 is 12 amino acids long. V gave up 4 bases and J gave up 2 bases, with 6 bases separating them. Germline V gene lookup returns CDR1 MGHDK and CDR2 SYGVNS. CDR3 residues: CASSGGAYEQYF. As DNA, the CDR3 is TGTGCCAGCAGTGGGGGGGCCTACGAGCAGTACTTC.

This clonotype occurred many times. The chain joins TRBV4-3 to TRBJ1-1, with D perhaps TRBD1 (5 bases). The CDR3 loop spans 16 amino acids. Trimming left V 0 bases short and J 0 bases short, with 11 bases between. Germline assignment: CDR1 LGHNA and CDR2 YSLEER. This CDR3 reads CASSQDTQGMNTEAFF. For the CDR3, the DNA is TGCGCCAGCAGCCAAGATACCCAGGGTATGAACACTGAAGCTTTCTTT.

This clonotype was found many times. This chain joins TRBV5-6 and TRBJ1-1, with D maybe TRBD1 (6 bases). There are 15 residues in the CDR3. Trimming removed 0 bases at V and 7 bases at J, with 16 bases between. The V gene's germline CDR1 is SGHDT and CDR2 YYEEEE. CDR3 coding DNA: TGTGCCAGCAGCTTGGTTCGGGGGCAGCACAATGAAGCTTTCTTT. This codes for CASSLVRGQHNEAFF.

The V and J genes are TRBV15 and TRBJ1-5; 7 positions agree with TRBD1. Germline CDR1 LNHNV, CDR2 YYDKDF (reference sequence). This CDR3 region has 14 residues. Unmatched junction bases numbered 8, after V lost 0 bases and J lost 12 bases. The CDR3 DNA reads TGTGCCACCAGCAGAGATCGGGGACAGCCCCGCCAGCATTTT. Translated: CATSRDRGQPRQHF.

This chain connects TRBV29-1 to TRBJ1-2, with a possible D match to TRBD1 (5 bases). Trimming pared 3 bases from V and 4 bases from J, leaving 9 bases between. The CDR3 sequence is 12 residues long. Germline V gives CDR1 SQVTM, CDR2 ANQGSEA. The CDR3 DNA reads TGCAGCGTTGAGTATAGGGGCTATGGCTACACCTTC. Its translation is CSVEYRGYGYTF.

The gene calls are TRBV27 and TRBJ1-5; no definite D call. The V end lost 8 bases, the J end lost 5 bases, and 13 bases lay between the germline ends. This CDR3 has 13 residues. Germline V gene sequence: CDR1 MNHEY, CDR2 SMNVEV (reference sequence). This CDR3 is CASASLVDQPQHF. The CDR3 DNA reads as TGTGCCAGCGCCTCCCTGGTCGATCAGCCCCAGCATTTT.

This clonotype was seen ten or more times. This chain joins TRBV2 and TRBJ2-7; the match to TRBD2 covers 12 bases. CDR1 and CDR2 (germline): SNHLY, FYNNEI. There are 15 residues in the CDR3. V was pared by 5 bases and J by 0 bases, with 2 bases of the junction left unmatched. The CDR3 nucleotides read TGTGCCAGCAGTTGGACTAGCGGGGACTCCTACGAGCAGTACTTC. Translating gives CASSWTSGDSYEQYF. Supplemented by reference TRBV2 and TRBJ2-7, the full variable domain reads EPEVTQTPSHQVTQMGQEVILRCVPISNHLYFYWYRQILGQKVEFLVSFYNNEISEKSEIFDDQFSVERPDGSNFTLKIRSTKLEDSAMYFCASSWTSGDSYEQYFGPGTRLTVT.

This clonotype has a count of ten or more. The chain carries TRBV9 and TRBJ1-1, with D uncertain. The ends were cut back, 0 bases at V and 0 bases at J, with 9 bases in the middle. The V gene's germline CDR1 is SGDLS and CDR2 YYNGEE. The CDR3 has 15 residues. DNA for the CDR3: TGTGCCAGCAGCGTAGAGGTAGACATGAACACTGAAGCTTTCTTT. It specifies CASSVEVDMNTEAFF.

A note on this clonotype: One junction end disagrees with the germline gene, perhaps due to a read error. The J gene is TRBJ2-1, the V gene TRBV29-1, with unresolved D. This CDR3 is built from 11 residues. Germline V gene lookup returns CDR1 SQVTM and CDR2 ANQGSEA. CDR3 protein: CSVEVPGGQFF. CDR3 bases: TGCAGCGTCGAAGTACCGGGCGGGCAGTTCTTC.

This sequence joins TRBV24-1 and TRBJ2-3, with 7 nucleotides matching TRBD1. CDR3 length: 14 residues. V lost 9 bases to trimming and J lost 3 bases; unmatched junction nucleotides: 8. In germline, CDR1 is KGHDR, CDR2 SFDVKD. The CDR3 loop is CATEDRVGTDTQYF. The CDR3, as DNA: TGTGCCACCGAAGACAGGGTGGGTACAGATACGCAGTATTTT.

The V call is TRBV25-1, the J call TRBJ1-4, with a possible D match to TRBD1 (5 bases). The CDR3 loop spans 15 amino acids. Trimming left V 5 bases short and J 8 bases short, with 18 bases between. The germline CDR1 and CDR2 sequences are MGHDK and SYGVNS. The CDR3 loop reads CASSPRLGEREKLFF. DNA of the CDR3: TGTGCCAGCAGTCCCCGTTTAGGGGAGCGGGAAAAACTGTTTTTT.

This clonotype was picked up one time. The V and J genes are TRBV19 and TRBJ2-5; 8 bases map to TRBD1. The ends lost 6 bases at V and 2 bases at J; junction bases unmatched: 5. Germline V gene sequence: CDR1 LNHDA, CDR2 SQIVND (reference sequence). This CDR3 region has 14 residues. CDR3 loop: CASSPGQGQETQYF. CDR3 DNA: TGTGCCAGTAGCCCTGGACAGGGACAAGAGACCCAGTACTTC.

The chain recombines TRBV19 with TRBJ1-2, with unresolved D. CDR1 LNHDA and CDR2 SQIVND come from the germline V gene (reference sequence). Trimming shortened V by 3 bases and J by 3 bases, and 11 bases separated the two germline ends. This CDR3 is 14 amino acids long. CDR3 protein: CASSIGPTYYGYTF. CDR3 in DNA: TGTGCCAGTAGTATTGGTCCGACGTACTATGGCTACACCTTC.